These 18 T cell receptor beta chains came from one sample sequenced in a study of beta chain features in type 1 diabetes. The study's findings and limits: Significant though moderate, a shortening of TCRB CDR3s appeared in all four CD4+ subsets of Type 1 diabetes patients.

Every isolated RNA sample was fully reverse transcribed, so sequencing captured expressed TCRB transcripts. The protocol was immunoSEQ multiplex PCR, while the TCRdb copy is restricted to in-frame clones and leaves out a portion. Here the sample spans around 160,000 clones, 63% being singletons. The antigens for these receptors are not known. Sequencing used naive CD4+ T cells from blood. The receptors derive from a young man with type 1 diabetes.

V usage is TRBV12-5 and J usage is TRBJ2-5; D ambiguous. The CDR3 length is 11 residues. The V end lost 4 bases, the J end lost 5 bases, and 5 bases lay between the germline ends. The germline V gene has CDR1 LGHNT and CDR2 FRNRAP. CDR3 bases: TGTGCTAGTGGTTCACGTGAGACCCAGTACTTC. This encodes CASGSRETQYF.

In its sample, this clone was seen once. The chain combines TRBV9 with TRBJ1-2, with TRBD1 matching over 9 bases. Unmatched junction bases numbered 8, after V lost 4 bases and J lost 4 bases. Germline CDR1 SGDLS, CDR2 YYNGEE. This CDR3 has 15 residues. The CDR3, as DNA: TGTGCCAGCAGCATCCGGGACAGGGATGGCTATGGCTACACCTTC. Protein sequence: CASSIRDRDGYGYTF.

This chain joins TRBV11-2 and TRBJ2-4; tentative D call: TRBD1 (6 bases). CDR1 is SGHAT and CDR2 is FQNNGV in the germline V gene. With 6 bases removed from V and 0 bases from J, the gap between germline ends came to 12 bases. The CDR3 loop spans 15 amino acids. The CDR3 here is CASRAGELAKNIQYF. The CDR3 DNA reads as TGTGCCAGCAGGGCAGGGGAACTAGCCAAAAACATTCAGTACTTC.

The chain has TRBV7-9 and TRBJ2-3; D may be TRBD2 (6 bases). V was clipped by 5 bases and J by 1 base, with 13 bases between them. The CDR3 spans 15 residues. Per the germline V gene, CDR1 is SEHNR and CDR2 is FQNEAQ (reference sequence). In DNA form, the CDR3 reads TGTGCCAGCAGCCCCGGCACGGGGGGCACAGATACGCAGTATTTT. This translates into CASSPGTGGTDTQYF. The complete variable domain, with remaining parts taken from reference TRBV7-9 and TRBJ2-3, reads DTGVSQNPRHKITKRGQNVTFRCDPISEHNRLYWYRQTLGQGPEFLTYFQNEAQLEKSRLLSDRFSAERPKGSFSTLEIQRTEQGDSAMYLCASSPGTGGTDTQYFGPGTRLTVL.

The chain uses TRBV5-4 and TRBJ2-1, with TRBD2 matching over 11 bases. This CDR3 spans 17 amino acids. Trimming cost V 1 base and J 3 bases; bases outside gene matches: 6. From germline, CDR1 is SGHNT and CDR2 YYREEE (reference sequence). The chain's CDR3 is CASSLTSGGPYYNEQFF. In nucleotides, the CDR3 is TGTGCCAGCAGCTTGACTAGCGGGGGCCCTTACTACAATGAGCAGTTCTTC. The full variable domain, its missing parts supplied by reference TRBV5-4 and TRBJ2-1, is ETGVTQSPTHLIKTRGQQVTLRCSSQSGHNTVSWYQQALGQGPQFIFQYYREEENGRGNFPPRFSGLQFPNYSSELNVNALELDDSALYLCASSLTSGGPYYNEQFFGPGTRLTVL.

This chain links TRBV7-2 with TRBJ2-1; no reliable D call. The CDR3 extends over 12 amino acids. V lost 1 base and J lost 6, with 4 bases in between. Germline CDR1 SGHTA, CDR2 FQGNSA. CDR3 bases: TGTGCCAGCAGCTTAGAGGTCAATGAGCAGTTCTTC. Amino acids: CASSLEVNEQFF. Filled out from reference TRBV7-2 and TRBJ2-1, the complete variable domain reads GAGVSQSPSNKVTEKGKDVELRCDPISGHTALYWYRQSLGQGLEFLIYFQGNSAPDKSGLPSDRFSAERTGGSVSTLTIQRTQQEDSAVYLCASSLEVNEQFFGPGTRLTVL.

V and J are TRBV29-1 and TRBJ1-2; D may be TRBD1 (5 bases). The CDR3 length is 14 residues. V was clipped by 3 bases and J by 4 bases, with 15 bases between them. Germline values: CDR1 SQVTM, CDR2 ANQGSEA. The CDR3 DNA is TGCAGCGTTGACGGAGGGGCGGCAGGCTATGGCTACACCTTC. Its translation is CSVDGGAAGYGYTF.

The gene calls are TRBV7-9 and TRBJ2-2; maybe TRBD2 (6 bases). Germline V gene data show CDR1 as SEHNR and CDR2 as FQNEAQ (reference sequence). With 5 bases removed from V and 5 bases from J, the gap between germline ends came to 15 bases. The CDR3 loop spans 15 amino acids. CDR3 nucleotide sequence: TGTGCCAGCAGCCGGACTATCCTAGGGACCGGGGAGCTGTTTTTT. Amino acid sequence: CASSRTILGTGELFF.

This chain links TRBV7-2 with TRBJ2-4; 9 nucleotides match TRBD1. The CDR3 loop spans 14 amino acids. J lost 7 bases, V lost 4 bases, and 5 bases had no gene match. Germline V gene data show CDR1 as SGHTA and CDR2 as FQGNSA. The CDR3 DNA reads as TGTGCCAGCAGCTCGGACAGGGGAGGGAACATTCAGTACTTC. Protein product: CASSSDRGGNIQYF.

The chain has TRBV7-2 and TRBJ2-7; 7 bases match TRBD1. This CDR3 spans 14 amino acids. The germline V gene has CDR1 SGHTA and CDR2 FQGNSA. Trimming took 5 bases from V and 11 from J; bases not matched to a gene: 15. In nucleotides, the CDR3 is TGTGCCAGCAGCCCCGAGACAGGGACCGCTGAGGAGTACTTC. Protein product: CASSPETGTAEEYF. The variable domain in full, completed from reference TRBV7-2 and TRBJ2-7, reads GAGVSQSPSNKVTEKGKDVELRCDPISGHTALYWYRQSLGQGLEFLIYFQGNSAPDKSGLPSDRFSAERTGGSVSTLTIQRTQQEDSAVYLCASSPETGTAEEYFGPGTRLTVT.

The gene calls are TRBV28 and TRBJ1-1, with D tentatively TRBD1 (6 bases). CDR3 length equals 15 residues. Germline CDR1 and CDR2: MDHEN and SYDVKM. Trimming took 8 bases from V and 4 from J, leaving 20 bases between them. For the CDR3, the DNA is TGTGCCAGCCTCGACCCTACAGGGAGGGGCACTGAAGCTTTCTTT. It translates to CASLDPTGRGTEAFF.

The chain links TRBV30 to TRBJ1-4; 9 bases agree with TRBD1. The germline gives CDR1 GTSNPN, CDR2 SVGIG (reference sequence). The CDR3 is 12 residues long. Unmatched junction bases numbered 1, after V lost 6 bases and J lost 5 bases. CDR3 sequence (DNA): TGTGCCTGTGGACAGGGGAATGAAAAACTGTTTTTT. It specifies CACGQGNEKLFF. The entire variable domain, with the rest obtained from reference TRBV30 and TRBJ1-4, is as follows: SQTIHQWPATLVQPVGSPLSLECTVEGTSNPNLYWYRQAAGRGLQLLFYSVGIGQISSEVPQNLSASRPQDRQFILSSKKLLLSDSGFYLCACGQGNEKLFFGSGTQLSVL.

This sequence joins TRBV5-1 and TRBJ2-3, with D unresolved. V was cut by 2 bases and J by 3 bases, with 10 bases left in between. The CDR3 runs to 14 residues. The germline gives CDR1 SGHRS, CDR2 YFSETQ. The CDR3 DNA follows: TGCGCCAGCAGCTTACTCACAACGACAGATACGCAGTATTTT. This translates into CASSLLTTTDTQYF.

The chain joins TRBV30 to TRBJ1-3; D unclear. From germline, CDR1 is GTSNPN and CDR2 SVGIG (reference sequence). Trimming stripped 5 bases from V and 2 bases from J, with 10 bases between. This CDR3 region has 13 residues. In DNA, the CDR3 is TGTGCCTGGGCTCAACGCGCTGGAAACACCATATATTTT. Translation: CAWAQRAGNTIYF.

CDR3 DNA sequence: TGTGCCTGGAAAGGGCAGATGTATGGCTACACCTTC. It yields the protein CAWKGQMYGYTF. This chain connects TRBV30 to TRBJ1-2; D not certain. This CDR3 has 12 residues. Trimming removed 4 bases from V and 5 bases from J, with 11 bases in between. CDR1 is GTSNPN, CDR2 SVGIG, per germline (reference sequence).

The rearrangement joins TRBV29-1 to TRBJ2-7; D is uncertain. Germline assignment: CDR1 SQVTM and CDR2 ANQGSEA. The V gene lost 7 bases and the J gene lost 5 bases, with 21 bases spanning the gap. CDR3 length equals 14 residues. CDR3 nucleotides: TGCAGCGCGCTCCCGCGGCATGGGGATCACGAGCAGTACTTC. It translates to CSALPRHGDHEQYF.

This clone appeared a few times. The chain carries TRBV29-1 and TRBJ1-1; TRBD1 aligns across 7 bases. V was pared by 7 bases and J by 4 bases, with 9 bases of the junction left unmatched. This CDR3 is built from 13 residues. The germline V gene has CDR1 SQVTM and CDR2 ANQGSEA. The CDR3 sequence: CSDRDRIFTEAFF. CDR3 DNA sequence: TGCAGCGACCGGGACAGAATATTCACTGAAGCTTTCTTT. The full variable domain, its missing parts supplied by reference TRBV29-1 and TRBJ1-1, is SAVISQKPSRDICQRGTSLTIQCQVDSQVTMMFWYRQQPGQSLTLIATANQGSEATYESGFVIDKFPISRPNLTFSTLTVSNMSPEDSSIYLCSDRDRIFTEAFFGQGTRLTVV.

The chain links TRBV9 to TRBJ2-3; D possibly corresponds to TRBD2 (7 bases). Germline V CDR1 and CDR2: SGDLS, YYNGEE. The CDR3 sequence is 16 residues long. Trimming removed 4 bases at V and 0 bases at J, with 15 bases between. The CDR3 region is CASSSLGGASTDTQYF. In DNA, the CDR3 is TGTGCCAGCAGCTCACTTGGGGGGGCTAGCACAGATACGCAGTATTTT.